This T cell receptor beta chain stems from a study of cytomegalovirus exposure and HLA in healthy donors. General study findings and limits: Researchers reported in a later analysis that a missense DCLRE1C variant was tied to TCR beta V- and J-gene trimming. In vitro data verified three CMV-associated chains as specific for CMV antigens. Later on, an analysis tied 15,000 to 20,000 TCR beta sequences to HLA alleles at 0.05 false discovery rate. Analyzed later, association rates of TCRs varied across HLA loci, with DRB1 most and HLA-C fewest.

This CDR3 comprises 17 residues. V shed 3 bases and J shed 4 bases, with 19 bases lying between them. Germline values: CDR1 SGDLS, CDR2 YYNGEE. PCR amplification relied on 60 Vbeta primers (plus 13 Jbeta primers). Clones were sequenced by immunoSEQ multiplex PCR, and TCRdb holds only the in-frame ones, with some missing. This table has tens of thousands of clones, 72% appearing once. Only a few counts were recorded for this clone. Its antigen is unknown. This receptor was taken from a woman aged 40 to 50 in good health and CMV-seropositive. The V and J genes are TRBV9 and TRBJ2-2, with D perhaps matching TRBD2 (5 bases). The sequenced material came from PBMCs. CDR3 bases: TGTGCCAGCAGCGCCCTCGGAGGTTCCCCGAGCACCGGGGAGCTGTTTTTT. It specifies CASSALGGSPSTGELFF.